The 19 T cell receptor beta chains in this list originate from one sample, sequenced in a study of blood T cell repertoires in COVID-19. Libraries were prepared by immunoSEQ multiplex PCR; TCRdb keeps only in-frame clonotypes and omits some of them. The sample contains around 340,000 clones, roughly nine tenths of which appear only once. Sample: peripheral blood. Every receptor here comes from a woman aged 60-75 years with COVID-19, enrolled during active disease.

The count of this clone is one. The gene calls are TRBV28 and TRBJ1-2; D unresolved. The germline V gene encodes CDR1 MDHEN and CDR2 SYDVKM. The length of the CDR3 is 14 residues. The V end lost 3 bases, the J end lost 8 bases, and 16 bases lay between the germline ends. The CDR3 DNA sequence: TGTGCCAGCAGTTTCAAGGCGGGCTTGAGCGGCTACACCTTC. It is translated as CASSFKAGLSGYTF.

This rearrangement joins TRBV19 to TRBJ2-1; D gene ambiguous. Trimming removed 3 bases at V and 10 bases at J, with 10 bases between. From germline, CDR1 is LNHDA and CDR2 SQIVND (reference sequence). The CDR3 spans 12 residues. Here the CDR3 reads CASSMPPREQFF. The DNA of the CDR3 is TGTGCCAGTAGTATGCCCCCCCGGGAGCAGTTCTTC.

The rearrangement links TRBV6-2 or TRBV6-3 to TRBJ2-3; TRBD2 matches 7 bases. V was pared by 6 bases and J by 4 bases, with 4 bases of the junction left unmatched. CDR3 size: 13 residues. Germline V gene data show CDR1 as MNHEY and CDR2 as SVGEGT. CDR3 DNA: TGTGCCAGCAGCAAGGGAGGGCCAGATACGCAGTATTTT. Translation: CASSKGGPDTQYF.

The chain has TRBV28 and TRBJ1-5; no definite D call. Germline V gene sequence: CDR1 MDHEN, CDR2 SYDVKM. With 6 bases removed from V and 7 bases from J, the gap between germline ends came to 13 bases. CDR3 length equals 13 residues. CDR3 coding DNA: TGTGCCAGCAGAGCCGGAACGGGGCAGCCCCAGCATTTT. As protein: CASRAGTGQPQHF. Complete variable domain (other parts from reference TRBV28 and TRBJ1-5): DVKVTQSSRYLVKRTGEKVFLECVQDMDHENMFWYRQDPGLGLRLIYFSYDVKMKEKGDIPEGYSVSREKKERFSLILESASTNQTSMYLCASRAGTGQPQHFGDGTRLSIL.

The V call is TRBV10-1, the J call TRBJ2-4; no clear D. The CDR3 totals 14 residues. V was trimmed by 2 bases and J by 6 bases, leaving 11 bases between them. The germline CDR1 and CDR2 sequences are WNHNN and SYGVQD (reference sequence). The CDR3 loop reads CASSENGARNIQYF. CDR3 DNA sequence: TGCGCCAGCAGTGAGAACGGTGCGAGAAACATTCAGTACTTC.

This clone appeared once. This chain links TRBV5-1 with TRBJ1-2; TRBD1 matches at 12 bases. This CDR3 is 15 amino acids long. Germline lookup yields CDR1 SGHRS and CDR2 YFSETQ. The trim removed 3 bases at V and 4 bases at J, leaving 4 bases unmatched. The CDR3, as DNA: TGCGCCAGCAGCTCCGGGACAGGGGGCGGCTATGGCTACACCTTC. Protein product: CASSSGTGGGYGYTF.

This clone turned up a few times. The CDR3 nucleotides read TGTGCCAGCAGCGTTATGCGGGGCTCGGGCAATCAGCCCCAGCATTTT. As protein: CASSVMRGSGNQPQHF. This chain uses TRBV2 with TRBJ1-5; a possible D gene is TRBD1 (5 bases). In germline, CDR1 is SNHLY, CDR2 FYNNEI. This CDR3 is built from 16 residues. V gave up 6 bases and J gave up 2 bases, with 17 bases separating them.

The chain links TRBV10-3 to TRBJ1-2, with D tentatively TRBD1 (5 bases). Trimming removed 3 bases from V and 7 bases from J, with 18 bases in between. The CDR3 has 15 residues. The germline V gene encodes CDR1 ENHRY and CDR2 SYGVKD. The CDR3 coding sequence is TGTGCCATCAGTGATTCCCAGGGACTCAATTCTGGCTACACCTTC. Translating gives CAISDSQGLNSGYTF.

The CDR3 sequence is CASSPSGVRDTQYF. In DNA form, the CDR3 reads TGTGCCAGCAGCCCTAGCGGGGTACGAGATACGCAGTATTTT. The chain joins TRBV7-9 to TRBJ2-3; 9 bases agree with TRBD2. Germline loops: CDR1 SEHNR, CDR2 FQNEAQ (reference sequence). The trim removed 5 bases at V and 5 bases at J, leaving 5 bases unmatched. The CDR3 sequence is 14 residues long.

This chain's CDR3 is CAWSFIGWREGNTIYF. In DNA form, the CDR3 reads TGTGCCTGGAGTTTTATTGGTTGGAGGGAAGGAAACACCATATATTTT. The chain joins TRBV30 to TRBJ1-3; no clear D gene. CDR3 length equals 16 residues. Trimming took 2 bases from V and 4 from J, leaving 18 bases between them. Germline CDR1 reads GTSNPN; CDR2 reads SVGIG (reference sequence).

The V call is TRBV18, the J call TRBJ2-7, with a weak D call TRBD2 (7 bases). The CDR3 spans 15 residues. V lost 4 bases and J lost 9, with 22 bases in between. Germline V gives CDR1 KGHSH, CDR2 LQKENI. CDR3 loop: CASSQSGGLWESQYF. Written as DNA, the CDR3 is TGTGCCAGCTCACAATCGGGGGGCCTCTGGGAGTCGCAGTACTTC. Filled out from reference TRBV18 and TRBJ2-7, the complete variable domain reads NAGVMQNPRHLVRRRGQEARLRCSPMKGHSHVYWYRQLPEEGLKFMVYLQKENIIDESGMPKERFSAEFPKEGPSILRIQQVVRGDSAAYFCASSQSGGLWESQYFGPGTRLTVT.

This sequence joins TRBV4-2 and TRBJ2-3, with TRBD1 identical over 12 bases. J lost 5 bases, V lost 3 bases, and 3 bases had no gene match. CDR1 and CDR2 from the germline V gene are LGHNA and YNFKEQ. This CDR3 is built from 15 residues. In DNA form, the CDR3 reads TGTGCCAGCAGCCAGGGACAGGGGGCTGGAGATACGCAGTATTTT. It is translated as CASSQGQGAGDTQYF.

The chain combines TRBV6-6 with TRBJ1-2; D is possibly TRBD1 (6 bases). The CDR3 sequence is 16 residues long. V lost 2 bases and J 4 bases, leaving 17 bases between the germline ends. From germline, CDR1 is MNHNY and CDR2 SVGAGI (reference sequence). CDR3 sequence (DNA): TGTGCCAGCAGTTACCTAGGGGGGGGCACGGGCTATGGCTACACCTTC. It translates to CASSYLGGGTGYGYTF.

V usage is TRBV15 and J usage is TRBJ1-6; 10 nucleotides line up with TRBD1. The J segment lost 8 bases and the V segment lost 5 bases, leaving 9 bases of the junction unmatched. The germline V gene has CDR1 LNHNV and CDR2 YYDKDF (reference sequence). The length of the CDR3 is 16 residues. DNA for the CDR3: TGTGCCACCAGCGGTATTCGACAGGGGGCTGATTCACCCCTCCACTTT. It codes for CATSGIRQGADSPLHF.

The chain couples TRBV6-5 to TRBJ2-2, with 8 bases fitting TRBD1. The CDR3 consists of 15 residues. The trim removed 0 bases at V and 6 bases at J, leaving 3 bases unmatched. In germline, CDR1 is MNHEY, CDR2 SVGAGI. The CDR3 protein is CASSYSQGAAGELFF. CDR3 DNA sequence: TGTGCCAGCAGTTACTCTCAGGGGGCCGCCGGGGAGCTGTTTTTT.

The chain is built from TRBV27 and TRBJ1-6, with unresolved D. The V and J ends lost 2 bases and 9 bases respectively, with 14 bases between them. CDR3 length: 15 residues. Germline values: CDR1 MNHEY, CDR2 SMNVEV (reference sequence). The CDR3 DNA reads TGTGCCAGCAGTTTAGAGTTGTCTTTGTTTTCACCCCTCCACTTT. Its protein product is CASSLELSLFSPLHF.

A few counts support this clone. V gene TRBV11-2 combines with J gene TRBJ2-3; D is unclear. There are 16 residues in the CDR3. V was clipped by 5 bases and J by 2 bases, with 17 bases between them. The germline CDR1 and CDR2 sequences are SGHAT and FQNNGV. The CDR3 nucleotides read TGTGCCAGCAGCCCGAACCTTGAGACATCCACAGATACGCAGTATTTT. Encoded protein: CASSPNLETSTDTQYF.

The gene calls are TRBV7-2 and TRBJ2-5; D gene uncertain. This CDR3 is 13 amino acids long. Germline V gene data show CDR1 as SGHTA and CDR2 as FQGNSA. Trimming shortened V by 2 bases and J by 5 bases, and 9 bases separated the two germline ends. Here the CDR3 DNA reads TGTGCCAGCAGCTTAAAAGCGCGGGAGACCCAGTACTTC. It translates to CASSLKARETQYF.

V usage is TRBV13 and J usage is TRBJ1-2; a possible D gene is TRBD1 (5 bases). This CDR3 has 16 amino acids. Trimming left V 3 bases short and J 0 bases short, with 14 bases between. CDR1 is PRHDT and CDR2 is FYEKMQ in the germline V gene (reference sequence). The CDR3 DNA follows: TGTGCCAGCAGCTTCACAGGACACTCTTCTAACTATGGCTACACCTTC. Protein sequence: CASSFTGHSSNYGYTF.